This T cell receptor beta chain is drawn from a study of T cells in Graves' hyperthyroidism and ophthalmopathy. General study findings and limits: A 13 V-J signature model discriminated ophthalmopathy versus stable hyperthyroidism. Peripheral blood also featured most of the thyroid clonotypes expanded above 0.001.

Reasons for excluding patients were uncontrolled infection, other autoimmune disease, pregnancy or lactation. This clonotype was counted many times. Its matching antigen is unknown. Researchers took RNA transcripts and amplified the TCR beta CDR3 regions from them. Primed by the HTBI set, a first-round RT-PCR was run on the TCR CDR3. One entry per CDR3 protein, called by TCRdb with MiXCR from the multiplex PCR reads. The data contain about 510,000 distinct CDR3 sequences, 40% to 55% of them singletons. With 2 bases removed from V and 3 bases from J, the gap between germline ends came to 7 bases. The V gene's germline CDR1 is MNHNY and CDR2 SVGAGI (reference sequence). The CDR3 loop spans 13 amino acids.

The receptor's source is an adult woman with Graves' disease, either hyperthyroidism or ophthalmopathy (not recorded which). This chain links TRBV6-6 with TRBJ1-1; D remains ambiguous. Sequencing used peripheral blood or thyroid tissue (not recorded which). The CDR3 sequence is CASSYVLDTEAFF. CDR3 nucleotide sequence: TGTGCCAGCAGTTACGTACTCGACACTGAAGCTTTCTTT.